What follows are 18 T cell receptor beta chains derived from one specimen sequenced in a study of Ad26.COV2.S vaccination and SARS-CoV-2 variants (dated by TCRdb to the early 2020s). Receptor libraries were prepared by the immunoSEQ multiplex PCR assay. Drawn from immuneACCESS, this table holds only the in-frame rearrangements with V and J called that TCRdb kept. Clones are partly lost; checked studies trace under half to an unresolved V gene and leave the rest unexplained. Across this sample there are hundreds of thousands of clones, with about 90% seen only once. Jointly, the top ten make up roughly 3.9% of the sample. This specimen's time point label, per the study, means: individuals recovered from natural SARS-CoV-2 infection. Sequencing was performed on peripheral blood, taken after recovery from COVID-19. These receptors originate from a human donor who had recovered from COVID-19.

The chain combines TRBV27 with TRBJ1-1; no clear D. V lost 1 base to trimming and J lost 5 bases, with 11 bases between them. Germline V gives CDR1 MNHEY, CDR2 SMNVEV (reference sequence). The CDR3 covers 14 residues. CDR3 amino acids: CASSLYPRDTEAFF. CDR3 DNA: TGTGCCAGCAGTTTATATCCCCGAGATACTGAAGCTTTCTTT.

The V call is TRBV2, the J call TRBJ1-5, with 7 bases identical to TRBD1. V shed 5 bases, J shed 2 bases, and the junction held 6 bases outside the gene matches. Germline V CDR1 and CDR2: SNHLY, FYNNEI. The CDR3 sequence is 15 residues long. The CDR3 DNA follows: TGTGCCAGCAGTCCGGACAGGCGTGGCAATCAGCCCCAGCATTTT. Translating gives CASSPDRRGNQPQHF.

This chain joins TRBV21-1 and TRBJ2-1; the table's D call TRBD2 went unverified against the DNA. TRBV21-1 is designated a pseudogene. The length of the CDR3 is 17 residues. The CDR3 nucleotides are TGTGCCAGCAGCAAAGGAATAGAGCGGGTCTCCTACAATGAGCAGTTCTTC. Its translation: CASSKGIERVSYNEQFF.

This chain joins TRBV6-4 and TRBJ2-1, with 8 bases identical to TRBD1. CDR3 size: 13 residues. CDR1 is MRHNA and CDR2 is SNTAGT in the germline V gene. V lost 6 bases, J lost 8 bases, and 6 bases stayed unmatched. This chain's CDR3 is CASRGGTGDEQFF. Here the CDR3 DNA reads TGTGCCAGCAGAGGTGGGACAGGCGATGAGCAGTTCTTC.

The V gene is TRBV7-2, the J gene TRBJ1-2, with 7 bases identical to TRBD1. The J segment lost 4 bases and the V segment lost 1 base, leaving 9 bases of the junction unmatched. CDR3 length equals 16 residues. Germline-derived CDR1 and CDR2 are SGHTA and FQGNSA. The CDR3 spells CASSLEGQGGRYGYTF. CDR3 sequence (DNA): TGTGCCAGCAGCTTAGAAGGCCAGGGGGGGCGCTATGGCTACACCTTC.

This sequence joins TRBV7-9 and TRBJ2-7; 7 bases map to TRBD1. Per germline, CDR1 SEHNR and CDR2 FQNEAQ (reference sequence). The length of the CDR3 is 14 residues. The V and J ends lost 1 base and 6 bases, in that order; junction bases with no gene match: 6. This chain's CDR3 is CASSLDRGPIEQYF. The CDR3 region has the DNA TGTGCCAGCAGCTTAGACAGGGGCCCTATCGAGCAGTACTTC.

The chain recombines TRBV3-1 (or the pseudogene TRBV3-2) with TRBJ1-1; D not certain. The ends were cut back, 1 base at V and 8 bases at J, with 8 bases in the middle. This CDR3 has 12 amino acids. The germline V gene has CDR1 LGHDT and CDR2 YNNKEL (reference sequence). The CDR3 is CASSQGGVEAFF. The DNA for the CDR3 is TGTGCCAGCAGCCAAGGTGGAGTCGAAGCTTTCTTT.

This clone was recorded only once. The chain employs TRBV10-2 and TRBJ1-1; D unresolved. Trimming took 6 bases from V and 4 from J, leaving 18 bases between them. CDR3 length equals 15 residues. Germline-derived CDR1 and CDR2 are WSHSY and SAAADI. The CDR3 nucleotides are TGCGCCAGCAGCCCCCGTGAGGGCAGGATCACTGAAGCTTTCTTT. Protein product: CASSPREGRITEAFF.

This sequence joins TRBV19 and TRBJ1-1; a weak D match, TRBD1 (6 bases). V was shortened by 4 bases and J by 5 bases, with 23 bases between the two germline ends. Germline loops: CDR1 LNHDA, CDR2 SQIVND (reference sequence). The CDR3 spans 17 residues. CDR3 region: CASSRRSQGGRRTEAFF. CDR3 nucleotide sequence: TGTGCCAGTAGTAGAAGATCACAGGGAGGGAGGCGGACTGAAGCTTTCTTT.

The CDR3 loop reads CATSDLGPINSPLHF. CDR3 DNA: TGTGCCACCAGTGACCTCGGACCGATTAATTCACCCCTCCACTTT. The chain carries TRBV24-1 and TRBJ1-6; D gene ambiguous. CDR1 and CDR2 from the germline V gene are KGHDR and SFDVKD. There are 15 residues in the CDR3. Trimming removed 4 bases at V and 6 bases at J, with 12 bases between.

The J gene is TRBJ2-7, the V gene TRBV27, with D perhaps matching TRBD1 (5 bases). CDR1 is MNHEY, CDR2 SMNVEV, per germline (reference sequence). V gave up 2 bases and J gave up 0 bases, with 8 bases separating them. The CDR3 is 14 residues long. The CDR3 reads CASSLRGFSYEQYF. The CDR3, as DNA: TGTGCCAGCAGTTTAAGGGGTTTCTCCTACGAGCAGTACTTC.

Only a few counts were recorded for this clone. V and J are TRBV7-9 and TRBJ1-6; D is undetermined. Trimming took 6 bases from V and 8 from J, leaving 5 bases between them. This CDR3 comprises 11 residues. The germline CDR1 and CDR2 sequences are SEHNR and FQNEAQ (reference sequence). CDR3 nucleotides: TGTGCCAGCAGTAATGATTCACCCCTCCACTTT. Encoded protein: CASSNDSPLHF.

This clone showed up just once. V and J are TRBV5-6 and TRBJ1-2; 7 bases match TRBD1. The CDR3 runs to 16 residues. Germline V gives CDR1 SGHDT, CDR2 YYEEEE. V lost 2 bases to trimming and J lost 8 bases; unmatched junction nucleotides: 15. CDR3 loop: CASSFFALTGFRGYTF. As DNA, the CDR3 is TGTGCCAGCAGCTTTTTTGCCCTGACAGGGTTCCGCGGCTACACCTTC. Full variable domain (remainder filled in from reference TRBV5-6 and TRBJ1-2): DAGVTQSPTHLIKTRGQQVTLRCSPKSGHDTVSWYQQALGQGPQFIFQYYEEEERQRGNFPDRFSGHQFPNYSSELNVNALLLGDSALYLCASSFFALTGFRGYTFGSGTRLTVV.

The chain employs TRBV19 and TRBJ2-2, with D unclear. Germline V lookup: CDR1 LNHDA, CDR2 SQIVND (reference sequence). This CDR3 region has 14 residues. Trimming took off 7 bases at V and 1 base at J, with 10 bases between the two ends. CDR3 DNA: TGTGCCAGTACCCCACGAAAGAACACCGGGGAGCTGTTTTTT. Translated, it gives CASTPRKNTGELFF.

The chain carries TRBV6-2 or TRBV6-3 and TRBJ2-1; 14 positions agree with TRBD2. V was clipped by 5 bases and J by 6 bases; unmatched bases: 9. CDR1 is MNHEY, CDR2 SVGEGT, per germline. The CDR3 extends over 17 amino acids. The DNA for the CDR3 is TGTGCCAGCAGTGACACACTAGGACTAGCGGGGGGCAATGAGCAGTTCTTC. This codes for CASSDTLGLAGGNEQFF.

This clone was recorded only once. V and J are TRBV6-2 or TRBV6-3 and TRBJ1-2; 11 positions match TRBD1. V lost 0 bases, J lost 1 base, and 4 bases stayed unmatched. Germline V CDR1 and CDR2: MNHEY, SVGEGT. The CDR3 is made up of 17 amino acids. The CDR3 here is CASSYSDRGQDNYGYTF. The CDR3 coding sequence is TGTGCCAGCAGTTACTCGGACAGGGGGCAAGATAACTATGGCTACACCTTC.

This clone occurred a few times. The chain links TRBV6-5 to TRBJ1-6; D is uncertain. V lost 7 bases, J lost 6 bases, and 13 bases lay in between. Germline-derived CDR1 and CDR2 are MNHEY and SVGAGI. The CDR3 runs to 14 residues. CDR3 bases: TGTGCCAGCACCCAGAGCACGTTTAATTCACCCCTCCACTTT. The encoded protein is CASTQSTFNSPLHF.

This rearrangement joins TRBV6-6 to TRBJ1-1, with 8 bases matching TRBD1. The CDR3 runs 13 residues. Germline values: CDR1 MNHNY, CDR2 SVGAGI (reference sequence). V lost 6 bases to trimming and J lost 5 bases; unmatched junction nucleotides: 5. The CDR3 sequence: CASSRQGRTEAFF. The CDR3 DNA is TGTGCCAGCAGCAGACAGGGGAGGACTGAAGCTTTCTTT.